The rows below give T cell receptor beta chains drawn from one sample of a study of long-term antiretroviral therapy in people with HIV. The data were produced by immunoSEQ multiplex PCR, yet TCRdb's version contains in-frame clones alone and is incomplete. The profile covers approximately 24,000 clones, with 95% appearing a single time and less than 2.5% taken by the ten largest. The sample consisted of unsorted PBMCs, taken 4.8 to 5 years after starting antiretroviral therapy. Every receptor here comes from a woman aged 45 to 65 with HIV. Both conserved end residues are trimmed from each CDR3. The order of the fields is J gene, V gene, CDR3 protein.

TRBJ1-1 | TRBV6-6 | ASSSTGDTEAF
TRBJ2-1 | TRBV7-9 | ASSRTTTYTQF
TRBJ1-2 | TRBV19 | ASSIGTGKGYGYT
TRBJ1-1 | TRBV10-3 | AISESRGGANTEAF
TRBJ2-5 | TRBV7-7 | ASSLNLEDQETQY
TRBJ1-1 | TRBV5-1 | ASSLEGGNTEAF
TRBJ2-1 | TRBV2 | ASITSGRPLEQF
TRBJ2-2 | TRBV9 | ASSVDQGTSPAGELF
TRBJ2-7 | TRBV6-1 | AIKRTGGPYEQY
TRBJ2-7 | TRBV4-1 | ASSPTSGVAYEQY
TRBJ1-5 | TRBV5-1 | ASSPSPTGSEQPQH
TRBJ2-5 | TRBV29-1 | SVGRMVGVETQY
TRBJ1-3 | TRBV19 | ASSKTGVPGNTIY
TRBJ2-1 | TRBV7-7 | ASSLGQGHEQF
TRBJ2-5 | TRBV10-3 | AIWVQETQY
TRBJ2-6 | TRBV2 | ASSEIAGTGGSSSGANVLT
TRBJ2-1 | TRBV2 | ASSEEQAVGLNEQF
TRBJ1-1 | TRBV19 | ASSQGRGNTEAF
TRBJ1-2 | TRBV15 | ATSSEDFGGYT
TRBJ2-1 | TRBV2 | AIEKAGAPANEQF
TRBJ1-4 | TRBV7-9 | ASSLGGEGAFNEKLF
TRBJ1-4 | TRBV19 | ASCTSGTGYEKLF
TRBJ2-3 | TRBV2 | ASSGHIEGTDTQY
TRBJ1-4 | TRBV10-3 | AISSGQGWEKLF
TRBJ2-1 | TRBV6-6 | ATEQDRNEQF
TRBJ2-7 | TRBV5-1 | ASSWDFSYEQY
TRBJ2-5 | TRBV6-1 | ASSEARGWRADQETQY
TRBJ1-3 | TRBV21-1 | ASSKGRHTNRRNTIY
TRBJ2-7 | TRBV19 | ASSKRQGESYEQY
TRBJ2-3 | TRBV9 | ASSVRERADTQY
TRBJ1-1 | TRBV2 | ASSRGYTEAF
TRBJ2-1 | TRBV5-1 | ASSRDSGISYNEQF
TRBJ2-7 | TRBV15 | ATSRSGTGSYEQY
TRBJ2-2 | TRBV29-1 | SVEVTGNTGELF
TRBJ2-1 | TRBV30 | AWSRGGYNEQF
TRBJ2-1 | TRBV6-6 | ASSYLDGNNEQF
TRBJ2-3 | TRBV30 | ALGQSADTQY
TRBJ2-1 | TRBV19 | ASSIGTSANEQF
TRBJ1-1 | TRBV5-4 | ASSLARANTEAF
TRBJ2-7 | TRBV9 | ASSVGGGLGLNEQY
TRBJ2-5 | TRBV6-6 | ASSYSTLAETQY
TRBJ1-1 | TRBV27 | ATGRTGGTEAF
TRBJ1-5 | TRBV19 | ASSRRDGLIGNQPQH